One sample yielded the 2 T cell receptor beta chains listed below, sequenced in a study of T cell changes during pregnancy in multiple sclerosis. Clones were read by immunoSEQ multiplex PCR, and TCRdb kept only the in-frame ones, dropping some. The sample gives 55,000 to 85,000 clones, around 90% of which show up once; about 0.27% is in the top ten. Source: CD4+ T cells from peripheral blood mononuclear cells, taken after pregnancy. The receptors come from a female donor with multiple sclerosis, enrolled in a pregnancy study.

This chain links TRBV7-9 with TRBJ2-7; 8 nucleotides line up with TRBD1. Looked up from germline, CDR1 is SEHNR and CDR2 is FQNEAQ (reference sequence). Trimming cost V 3 bases and J 2 bases; bases outside gene matches: 9. The CDR3 covers 16 residues. CDR3 sequence reads: CASSFPDRASPYEQYF. For the CDR3, the DNA is TGTGCCAGCAGCTTTCCGGACAGGGCCTCCCCCTACGAGCAGTACTTC.

The chain uses TRBV27 and TRBJ2-3; 7 nucleotides line up with TRBD1. The CDR3 totals 17 residues. Germline trimming cut 6 bases from V and 1 base from J; bases unmatched to any gene: 13. Per germline, CDR1 MNHEY and CDR2 SMNVEV (reference sequence). CDR3 DNA sequence: TGTGCCAGCAGCCCCATCCAGACAGGGCTTGGCACAGATACGCAGTATTTT. Translation: CASSPIQTGLGTDTQYF.